The rows below give T cell receptor beta chains drawn from one sample of a study of blood T cell repertoires in COVID-19. Clones were read by immunoSEQ multiplex PCR, and TCRdb kept only the in-frame ones, dropping some. The table shows approximately 290,000 clones, with approximately 85% occurring only once. The sequencing sample was made of PBMCs or T cells enriched from blood (not recorded which). The receptors here all came from a young woman who had recovered from COVID-19. Both conserved end residues are part of each CDR3. A D gene is named only where the DNA matches it firmly. Clone size is given for some rows only: seen once, a few or many times, or a class if the clone is expanded.

CDR3aa: CASTQRGRGEQYF
CDR3nt: TGTGCCAGCACCCAACGGGGTAGAGGCGAGCAGTACTTC
d_gene: NA
abundance: NA
v_gene: TRBV7-9
j_gene: TRBJ2-7
len: 13

CDR3aa: CASSQGQGETQYF
CDR3nt: TGTGCCAGCAGCCAGGGACAGGGAGAGACCCAGTACTTC
d_gene: TRBD1
abundance: NA
v_gene: TRBV9
j_gene: TRBJ2-5
len: 13

CDR3aa: CASSLRGQGRTDTQYF
CDR3nt: TGTGCCAGCAGTTTACGCGGACAGGGACGCACAGATACGCAGTATTTT
d_gene: TRBD1
abundance: NA
v_gene: TRBV27
j_gene: TRBJ2-3
len: 16

CDR3aa: CSASTSGGAYNEQFF
CDR3nt: TGCAGTGCTAGTACTAGCGGGGGAGCCTACAATGAGCAGTTCTTC
d_gene: TRBD2
abundance: NA
v_gene: TRBV20-1
j_gene: TRBJ2-1
len: 15

CDR3aa: CASSLGEGYEQYF
CDR3nt: TGTGCCAGCTCACTAGGCGAGGGTTACGAGCAGTACTTC
d_gene: NA
abundance: NA
v_gene: TRBV18
j_gene: TRBJ2-7
len: 13

CDR3aa: CASSLSNSPLHF
CDR3nt: TGTGCCAGCAGTTTGAGCAATTCACCCCTCCACTTT
d_gene: NA
abundance: NA
v_gene: TRBV12-3/TRBV12-4
j_gene: TRBJ1-6
len: 12

CDR3aa: CASSADKLGEQYF
CDR3nt: TGTGCCAGCAGCGCCGACAAACTCGGCGAGCAGTACTTC
d_gene: NA
abundance: NA
v_gene: TRBV7-6
j_gene: TRBJ2-7
len: 13

CDR3aa: CATSENRDSPSQFF
CDR3nt: TGTGCCACCAGTGAAAACCGGGACAGCCCCTCGCAGTTCTTC
d_gene: TRBD1
abundance: NA
v_gene: TRBV24-1
j_gene: TRBJ2-1
len: 14

CDR3aa: CASSARTGWGVKAGNTIYF
CDR3nt: TGTGCCAGCAGCGCCAGGACAGGGTGGGGAGTTAAGGCTGGAAACACCATATATTTT
d_gene: TRBD1
abundance: NA
v_gene: TRBV9
j_gene: TRBJ1-3
len: 19

CDR3aa: CASSSPPGLEFKVSYNEQFF
CDR3nt: TGTGCCAGCAGCTCTCCACCTGGACTAGAGTTTAAGGTGTCCTACAATGAGCAGTTCTTC
d_gene: TRBD2
abundance: NA
v_gene: TRBV7-8
j_gene: TRBJ2-1
len: 20

CDR3aa: CATSDFQGRAFF
CDR3nt: TGTGCCACCAGTGATTTTCAGGGTAGAGCTTTCTTT
d_gene: NA
abundance: NA
v_gene: TRBV24-1
j_gene: TRBJ1-1
len: 12

CDR3aa: CASSPIIWTGGMVQTEAFF
CDR3nt: TGTGCCAGTAGTCCAATCATATGGACAGGGGGAATGGTTCAGACTGAAGCTTTCTTT
d_gene: TRBD1
abundance: once
v_gene: TRBV19
j_gene: TRBJ1-1
len: 19

CDR3aa: CAWSGRLAGGSSYNEQFF
CDR3nt: TGTGCCTGGAGTGGGAGACTAGCGGGAGGGAGCTCCTACAATGAGCAGTTCTTC
d_gene: TRBD2
abundance: NA
v_gene: TRBV30
j_gene: TRBJ2-1
len: 18

CDR3aa: CASSQDLPGGYQETQYF
CDR3nt: TGTGCCAGCAGCCAAGATCTCCCTGGGGGGTACCAAGAGACCCAGTACTTC
d_gene: NA
abundance: NA
v_gene: TRBV4-2
j_gene: TRBJ2-5
len: 17

CDR3aa: CAWSRGRAFF
CDR3nt: TGTGCCTGGAGTCGGGGGAGAGCTTTCTTT
d_gene: NA
abundance: NA
v_gene: TRBV30
j_gene: TRBJ1-1
len: 10

CDR3aa: CASSLVTTVGLYEQYF
CDR3nt: TGTGCCAGCAGCTTAGTTACAACAGTGGGACTCTACGAGCAGTACTTC
d_gene: NA
abundance: NA
v_gene: TRBV7-8
j_gene: TRBJ2-7
len: 16

CDR3aa: CSVALDGAFF
CDR3nt: TGCAGCGTTGCCCTAGACGGGGCTTTCTTT
d_gene: NA
abundance: once
v_gene: TRBV29-1
j_gene: TRBJ1-1
len: 10

CDR3aa: CASSSGTGGYTEAFF
CDR3nt: TGTGCCAGCAGCTCCGGCACAGGGGGGTACACTGAAGCTTTCTTT
d_gene: TRBD1
abundance: once
v_gene: TRBV7-3
j_gene: TRBJ1-1
len: 15

CDR3aa: CASSEGLAGSGELFF
CDR3nt: TGTGCCAGCAGTGAGGGACTAGCAGGGTCCGGGGAGCTGTTTTTT
d_gene: TRBD2
abundance: NA
v_gene: TRBV6-2/TRBV6-3
j_gene: TRBJ2-2
len: 15

CDR3aa: CATSGPTNGYTF
CDR3nt: TGTGCCACCAGCGGTCCTACCAATGGCTACACCTTC
d_gene: NA
abundance: NA
v_gene: TRBV19
j_gene: TRBJ1-2
len: 12

CDR3aa: CASSTTEKEPQHF
CDR3nt: TGTGCCAGCAGCACGACAGAGAAGGAGCCCCAGCATTTT
d_gene: NA
abundance: NA
v_gene: TRBV7-9
j_gene: TRBJ1-5
len: 13

CDR3aa: CASRPGGTGNEKLFF
CDR3nt: TGTGCCAGCAGACCGGGGGGGACAGGGAATGAAAAACTGTTTTTT
d_gene: TRBD1
abundance: NA
v_gene: TRBV6-6
j_gene: TRBJ1-4
len: 15

CDR3aa: CASSFLAGAGETQYF
CDR3nt: TGTGCCAGCAGCTTCCTAGCGGGAGCGGGAGAGACCCAGTACTTC
d_gene: TRBD2
abundance: NA
v_gene: TRBV7-9
j_gene: TRBJ2-5
len: 15

CDR3aa: CASSPPLRAGGPNEQFF
CDR3nt: TGTGCCAGCAGTCCACCCCTTCGAGCGGGAGGGCCAAATGAGCAGTTCTTC
d_gene: TRBD2
abundance: NA
v_gene: TRBV27
j_gene: TRBJ2-1
len: 17

CDR3aa: CASSQETGYRMGEQFF
CDR3nt: TGCGCCAGCAGCCAGGAGACAGGATACCGCATGGGAGAGCAGTTCTTC
d_gene: NA
abundance: NA
v_gene: TRBV5-1
j_gene: TRBJ2-1
len: 16

CDR3aa: CASSRGQGPYEQYF
CDR3nt: TGTGCCAGCAGCCGGGGACAGGGTCCCTACGAGCAGTACTTC
d_gene: TRBD1
abundance: NA
v_gene: TRBV3-1/TRBV3-2
j_gene: TRBJ2-7
len: 14

CDR3aa: CASSPTQETQYF
CDR3nt: TGCGCCAGCAGCCCTACTCAAGAGACCCAGTACTTC
d_gene: NA
abundance: NA
v_gene: TRBV5-1
j_gene: TRBJ2-5
len: 12

CDR3aa: CASLDRGPGNTIYF
CDR3nt: TGTGCCAGCCTCGACAGGGGGCCCGGAAACACCATATATTTT
d_gene: TRBD1
abundance: NA
v_gene: TRBV13
j_gene: TRBJ1-3
len: 14

CDR3aa: CASSQVPGDTDTQYF
CDR3nt: TGTGCCAGCAGCCAAGTCCCGGGGGACACAGATACGCAGTATTTT
d_gene: NA
abundance: NA
v_gene: TRBV3-1/TRBV3-2
j_gene: TRBJ2-3
len: 15

CDR3aa: CASSATSGLQFF
CDR3nt: TGTGCCAGCAGTGCGACTAGCGGGTTGCAGTTCTTC
d_gene: TRBD2
abundance: NA
v_gene: TRBV25-1
j_gene: TRBJ2-1
len: 12

CDR3aa: CASSYSPGLKDNEQFF
CDR3nt: TGTGCCAGCAGTTACTCTCCGGGACTCAAAGACAATGAGCAGTTCTTC
d_gene: NA
abundance: NA
v_gene: TRBV28
j_gene: TRBJ2-1
len: 16

CDR3aa: CASSINLAGGPNPDEQYF
CDR3nt: TGTGCCAGTAGTATAAACCTAGCGGGAGGGCCAAATCCCGACGAGCAGTACTTC
d_gene: TRBD2
abundance: NA
v_gene: TRBV19
j_gene: TRBJ2-7
len: 18

CDR3aa: CAVQGAHQPQHF
CDR3nt: TGTGCGGTACAGGGGGCTCATCAGCCCCAGCATTTT
d_gene: TRBD1
abundance: NA
v_gene: TRBV28
j_gene: TRBJ1-5
len: 12

CDR3aa: CAGFRDSYNSPLHF
CDR3nt: TGTGCCGGTTTCCGGGACAGCTATAATTCACCCCTCCACTTT
d_gene: TRBD1
abundance: NA
v_gene: TRBV30
j_gene: TRBJ1-6
len: 14

CDR3aa: CASSYSIKQGNTEAFF
CDR3nt: TGTGCCAGCAGTTACTCGATTAAACAGGGGAACACTGAAGCTTTCTTT
d_gene: NA
abundance: NA
v_gene: TRBV6-5
j_gene: TRBJ1-1
len: 16